What follows are 30 T cell receptor beta chains derived from one specimen sequenced in a study of Graves' ophthalmopathy and Graves' hyperthyroidism. From RNA, the CDR3 regions of TCR beta chains were amplified and sequenced. After a first-round RT-PCR with HTBI primers, a second-round multiplex PCR was run. One entry per CDR3 protein, called by TCRdb with MiXCR from the multiplex PCR reads. The table lists about 740,000 distinct CDR3 sequences, 35% to 50% of them singletons, with approximately 43% in the top ten. Sequencing used peripheral blood. The receptors were sampled from an adult man with Graves' ophthalmopathy.

CDR3 in amino acids: CASSLIGHRGTGEQYF. CDR3 in DNA: TGTGCCAGCAGCTTAATAGGGCACAGGGGAACGGGCGAGCAGTACTTC. The rearrangement uses TRBV9 and TRBJ2-7, with 7 bases matching TRBD1. The CDR3 runs to 16 residues. V dropped 4 bases and J dropped 6; count of bases not matched to a gene: 16. Germline V gives CDR1 SGDLS, CDR2 YYNGEE.

The rearrangement uses TRBV2 and TRBJ1-1, with unresolved D. This CDR3 has 16 amino acids. V shed 0 bases and J shed 1 base, with 12 bases lying between them. Germline V gene sequence: CDR1 SNHLY, CDR2 FYNNEI. The DNA of the CDR3 is TGTGCCAGCAGTGAAGCTTCGGGCGGGGAGAACACTGAAGCTTTCTTT. Its protein product is CASSEASGGENTEAFF.

The V call is TRBV19, the J call TRBJ2-5; 7 bases align to TRBD2. The V segment lost 6 bases and the J segment 4 bases; nucleotides outside the gene matches: 8. This CDR3 region has 14 residues. Germline loops: CDR1 LNHDA, CDR2 SQIVND (reference sequence). The CDR3 DNA sequence: TGTGCCAGTAGCAACTCGGGGGGTCTAGAGACCCAGTACTTC. It is translated as CASSNSGGLETQYF.

On this clonotype: One end of the junction fails to match germline, which may point to a read error. This chain uses TRBV29-1 with TRBJ2-6; D is undetermined. The CDR3 has 10 residues. The germline V gene encodes CDR1 SQVTM and CDR2 ANQGSEA. In DNA form, the CDR3 reads TGCAGCGCGACACCGAACACTGAAGCTTTC. Its translation is CSATPNTEAF. The full variable domain, completed using reference TRBV29-1 and TRBJ2-6, is SAVISQKPSRDICQRGTSLTIQCQVDSQVTMMFWYRQQPGQSLTLIATANQGSEATYESGFVIDKFPISRPNLTFSTLTVSNMSPEDSSIYLCSATPNTEAFGAGSRLTVL.

The sample holds a few counts of this clonotype. This chain links TRBV30 with TRBJ2-7; D perhaps matches TRBD2 (5 bases). The V end lost 0 bases, the J end lost 7 bases, and 16 bases lay between the germline ends. Germline V lookup: CDR1 GTSNPN, CDR2 SVGIG (reference sequence). The CDR3 has 14 residues. DNA for the CDR3: TGTGCCTGGAGTGTACGGTACGGGAATTTGGAGCAGTACTTC. Its protein is CAWSVRYGNLEQYF.

J is TRBJ1-6 and V is TRBV10-3; D perhaps matches TRBD1 (5 bases). Germline V gives CDR1 ENHRY, CDR2 SYGVKD. V shed 5 bases and J shed 8 bases, with 7 bases lying between them. The CDR3 contains 12 residues. CDR3 residues: CAISLGDSPLHF. The CDR3 region has the DNA TGTGCCATCAGTCTAGGGGATTCACCCCTCCACTTT.

The chain has TRBV9 and TRBJ1-5; D unresolved. This CDR3 is 15 amino acids long. CDR1 is SGDLS and CDR2 is YYNGEE in the germline V gene. Trimming took off 0 bases at V and 2 bases at J, with 9 bases between the two ends. The CDR3 DNA follows: TGTGCCAGCAGCGTAGGAGAGGTAGGCAATCAGCCCCAGCATTTT. Its translation is CASSVGEVGNQPQHF.

The chain links TRBV5-4 to TRBJ2-5; TRBD1 matches at 7 bases. The V gene end was trimmed by 4 bases and the J gene end by 1 base; junction bases not matched to a gene: 7. The CDR3 is 15 residues long. CDR1 and CDR2 from the germline V gene are SGHNT and YYREEE (reference sequence). Here the CDR3 DNA reads TGTGCCAGCAGCCTCGAGGGGGCGACCCAAGAGACCCAGTACTTC. Amino acids: CASSLEGATQETQYF.

On this clonotype itself: A much bigger clone sits one base away, suggesting this may be a read error. V and J are TRBV29-1 and TRBJ1-1; the match to TRBD1 covers 8 bases. The V gene end was trimmed by 7 bases and the J gene end by 0 bases; junction bases not matched to a gene: 4. Germline CDR1 and CDR2: SQVTM and ANQGSEA. This CDR3 comprises 13 residues. CDR3 protein: CSARTGMNTEAFF. In DNA, the CDR3 is TGCAGCGCCAGGACAGGGATGAACACTGAAGCTTTCTTT.

This clonotype showed up many times. The chain carries TRBV11-2 and TRBJ2-5; D unresolved. Germline V lookup: CDR1 SGHAT, CDR2 FQNNGV. The CDR3 totals 13 residues. V shed 1 base and J shed 7 bases, with 10 bases lying between them. The CDR3 spells CASSLGLPSTQYF. CDR3 in DNA: TGTGCCAGCAGCTTAGGGCTTCCCTCGACCCAGTACTTC.

The chain is built from TRBV29-1 and TRBJ1-2, with D perhaps TRBD1 (6 bases). CDR3 length: 10 amino acids. Germline lookup yields CDR1 SQVTM and CDR2 ANQGSEA. Trimming removed 8 bases from V and 10 bases from J, with 14 bases in between. For the CDR3, the DNA is TGCAGCAGTCGGACAGAAGACTACACCTTC. It codes for CSSRTEDYTF.

The chain links TRBV10-2 to TRBJ1-1, with 7 bases matching TRBD1. J lost 10 bases, V lost 7 bases, and 6 bases had no gene match. The CDR3 contains 11 residues. Germline V gene sequence: CDR1 WSHSY, CDR2 SAAADI. The CDR3 protein is CASISGDRAFF. The CDR3 coding sequence is TGCGCCAGCATCAGCGGGGACAGAGCTTTCTTT.

The J gene is TRBJ2-2, the V gene TRBV7-3; D perhaps matches TRBD2 (5 bases). The germline V and J ends were trimmed by 4 bases and 3 bases, with 12 bases remaining between them. This CDR3 contains 15 residues. Germline-derived CDR1 and CDR2 are SGHTA and FQGTGA. The CDR3 coding sequence is TGTGCCAGCAGCTCGAGGGTGCTCGACACCGGGGAGCTGTTTTTT. Its translation is CASSSRVLDTGELFF.

This clonotype was seen many times. This rearrangement joins TRBV7-3 to TRBJ2-7; 8 positions match TRBD2. V shed 4 bases and J 1 base; nucleotides not matched to a gene: 6. The CDR3 extends over 15 amino acids. CDR1 SGHTA and CDR2 FQGTGA come from the germline V gene. Written as DNA, the CDR3 is TGTGCCAGCAGCTACGGGGCTAGCGGGTCCTACGAGCAGTACTTC. Encoded protein: CASSYGASGSYEQYF.

The chain recombines TRBV29-1 with TRBJ1-1; tentative D call: TRBD1 (6 bases). The CDR3 has 13 amino acids. V was shortened by 7 bases and J by 4 bases, with 16 bases between the two germline ends. The germline V gene encodes CDR1 SQVTM and CDR2 ANQGSEA. The CDR3 DNA reads TGCAGCGCAGCGGGGGGCGCGTTCACTGAAGCTTTCTTT. Its translation is CSAAGGAFTEAFF.

V is TRBV29-1 and J is TRBJ2-2, with D hard to call. The length of the CDR3 is 13 residues. From germline, CDR1 is SQVTM and CDR2 ANQGSEA. V was shortened by 2 bases and J by 7 bases, with 11 bases between the two germline ends. CDR3 DNA sequence: TGCAGCGTTGAATCCCAGGTCTTCGGGGAGCTGTTTTTT. Translating gives CSVESQVFGELFF.

The sample holds many counts of this clonotype. V usage is TRBV29-1 and J usage is TRBJ1-3; unclear D gene. Germline-derived CDR1 and CDR2 are SQVTM and ANQGSEA. The CDR3 sequence is 15 residues long. V lost 6 bases to trimming and J lost 1 base, with 16 bases between them. CDR3 sequence: CSVGTNIPSGNTIYF. CDR3 in DNA: TGCAGCGTCGGTACTAACATTCCGTCTGGAAACACCATATATTTT.

This clonotype was counted at least ten times. J is TRBJ1-5 and V is TRBV7-2; possibly TRBD1 for D (5 bases). CDR3 size: 16 residues. In germline, CDR1 is SGHTA, CDR2 FQGNSA. V was pared by 2 bases and J by 2 bases, with 13 bases between. DNA for the CDR3: TGTGCCAGCAGCTTAACCCCAGGGATGGGCAATCAGCCCCAGCATTTT. Translating gives CASSLTPGMGNQPQHF.

Details on this clonotype: A read error may produce the germline difference seen at one junction end. The chain recombines TRBV10-2 with TRBJ2-7, with no clear D. The CDR3 is 13 residues long. CDR1 WSHSY and CDR2 SAAADI come from the germline V gene. The CDR3 DNA sequence: TGTGCCAGCTCACGGATAGGGATCTACGAGCAGTACTTC. Its protein is CASSRIGIYEQYF.

V usage is TRBV10-3 and J usage is TRBJ1-1; D is undetermined. Per germline, CDR1 ENHRY and CDR2 SYGVKD. This CDR3 has 12 residues. V was cut by 0 bases and J by 13 bases, with 12 bases left in between. CDR3 loop: CAISESASGSFF. The CDR3 DNA is TGTGCCATCAGTGAGTCGGCTAGCGGGAGTTTCTTT.

The chain employs TRBV20-1 and TRBJ2-7, with D maybe TRBD2 (5 bases). This CDR3 has 15 amino acids. V was pared by 0 bases and J by 2 bases, with 14 bases between. Germline CDR1 reads DFQATT; CDR2 reads SNEGSKA (reference sequence). This CDR3 reads CSARDGGSTTYEQYF. DNA for the CDR3: TGCAGTGCTAGAGATGGCGGGTCAACAACCTACGAGCAGTACTTC.

Many counts were recorded for this clonotype. This chain connects TRBV2 to TRBJ1-2; possible D gene TRBD1, 6 bases. Trimming removed 6 bases at V and 8 bases at J, with 7 bases between. Germline values: CDR1 SNHLY, CDR2 FYNNEI. This CDR3 contains 10 residues. CDR3 in amino acids: CASRGGGYTF. The CDR3 DNA follows: TGTGCCAGCAGGGGGGGCGGCTACACCTTC.

For this clonotype: A single base separates this from a much larger clone, so it may be a read error. The chain recombines TRBV14 with TRBJ1-6, with 10 positions matching TRBD1. Germline CDR1 SGHDN, CDR2 FVKESK. Trimming took 4 bases from V and 9 from J; bases not matched to a gene: 3. The CDR3 totals 14 residues. As DNA, the CDR3 is TGTGCCAGCAGCCCGGGGGACAGGGGTTCACCCCTCCACTTT. This gives the protein CASSPGDRGSPLHF.

The chain carries TRBV2 and TRBJ2-5; 8 nucleotides agree with TRBD1. The CDR3 contains 16 residues. From germline, CDR1 is SNHLY and CDR2 FYNNEI. The ends lost 5 bases at V and 5 bases at J; junction bases unmatched: 13. CDR3 sequence (DNA): TGTGCCAGCAGTCACCGCCGGACAGGGTGGGGGGAGACCCAGTACTTC. Its translation is CASSHRRTGWGETQYF.

In this sample, this clonotype turned up once. The chain couples TRBV5-4 to TRBJ1-2; D unclear. The CDR3 spans 12 residues. In germline, CDR1 is SGHNT, CDR2 YYREEE (reference sequence). V dropped 0 bases and J dropped 12 bases, with 12 bases sitting between them. CDR3: CASSLDVSGHTF. The CDR3 DNA is TGTGCCAGCAGCTTGGATGTATCGGGCCACACCTTC.

This chain connects TRBV6-5 to TRBJ1-2, with a weak D call TRBD1 (5 bases). The CDR3 contains 15 residues. Germline V lookup: CDR1 MNHEY, CDR2 SVGAGI. V was cut by 6 bases and J by 6 bases, with 20 bases left in between. The CDR3 here is CASRTGDAMDNGYTF. In nucleotides, the CDR3 is TGTGCCAGCAGAACGGGGGACGCGATGGATAATGGCTACACCTTC.

This clonotype was counted a few times. The chain links TRBV20-1 to TRBJ2-7, with D perhaps TRBD1 (6 bases). In germline, CDR1 is DFQATT, CDR2 SNEGSKA (reference sequence). Trimming shortened V by 5 bases and J by 4 bases, and 9 bases separated the two germline ends. The CDR3 extends over 11 amino acids. The DNA of the CDR3 is TGCAGTGCTGTACAGGGATACGAGCAGTACTTC. This sequence encodes CSAVQGYEQYF.

In the case of this clonotype: A read error is possible here, since a much larger clone lies one base away. This chain joins TRBV2 and TRBJ2-5; 7 nucleotides match TRBD1. Germline V gene data show CDR1 as SNHLY and CDR2 as FYNNEI. This CDR3 region has 13 residues. CDR3: CASSTGDPETRYF. In nucleotides, the CDR3 is TGTGCCAGCAGCACAGGGGACCCAGAGACCCGGTACTTC.

Note on this clonotype: A much larger clone sits a single nucleotide away, making a read error possible. CDR3 nucleotide sequence: TGTGCCAGTAAGCCGGGACAGGGCGAGAATTCACCCTTCCACTTT. It encodes CASKPGQGENSPFHF. The chain uses TRBV19 and TRBJ1-6; TRBD1 matches at 9 bases. Germline V gene data show CDR1 as LNHDA and CDR2 as SQIVND (reference sequence). CDR3 length: 15 residues.

This clonotype has only a few counts. The V and J genes are TRBV13 and TRBJ2-7; D is uncertain. Germline lookup yields CDR1 PRHDT and CDR2 FYEKMQ (reference sequence). CDR3 length equals 12 residues. The V gene lost 0 bases and the J gene lost 6 bases, with 6 bases spanning the gap. CDR3 nucleotides: TGTGCCAGCAGCTTAGGCCGCACCGAGCAGTACTTC. Protein sequence: CASSLGRTEQYF.